A selection of T cell receptor beta chains follows, all from one sample in a study of PD-L1 blockade in urothelial cancer. Sequencing was performed with immunoSEQ multiplex PCR; in TCRdb, only in-frame clones are kept and a portion is missing. The sample records under 40,000 clones, approximately 90% being singletons. The specimen comprised PBMCs, sampled around atezolizumab (anti-PD-L1) treatment. These receptors originate from a man older than 75 with urothelial cancer. The CDR3 runs from the conserved cysteine through the conserved F or W. Each record gives: clone size, V gene, D gene, J gene, CDR3 DNA, CDR3 protein. The D gene is left open where the match is weak. Size tells how often a clone was seen (once, few, many) or the class of an expanded clone, and some rows leave it out.

>-|TRBV18|-|TRBJ1-1
TGTGCCAGCTCACCGGAGGTGAACACTGAAGCTTTCTTT
CASSPEVNTEAFF
>-|TRBV6-5|-|TRBJ2-7
TGTGCCAGCAGAAGGACTTTCGCGGGCTCCTACGAGCAGTACTTC
CASRRTFAGSYEQYF
>-|TRBV5-1|-|TRBJ2-3
TGCGCCAGCACCCTCCCTAGGGCACAGGGCTCAGATACGCAGTATTTT
CASTLPRAQGSDTQYF
>-|TRBV18|-|TRBJ2-7
TGTGCCAGCTCACCGGGGCAGGTCGGTGTGCAGTACTTC
CASSPGQVGVQYF
>-|TRBV11-2|-|TRBJ2-5
TGTGCCAGCAGCTTAGATACGGGTATCCAGTACTTC
CASSLDTGIQYF
>-|TRBV5-1|TRBD2|TRBJ2-7
TGCGCCAGCTCTCTCCCACTAGCGGGCACCTACGAGCAGTACTTC
CASSLPLAGTYEQYF
>once|TRBV11-2|-|TRBJ2-3
TGTGCCAGCAGCTCCCCTAGCACAGATACGCAGTATTTT
CASSSPSTDTQYF
>-|TRBV19|TRBD1|TRBJ2-3
TGTGCCAGTAGTATAAGGACAGGGGGGTTCACAGATACGCAGTATTTT
CASSIRTGGFTDTQYF
>-|TRBV7-8|-|TRBJ1-4
TGTGCCAGCAGCTTAGGCCCCCAGAATCCATGGGAAAAACTGTTTTTT
CASSLGPQNPWEKLFF
>-|TRBV9|TRBD2|TRBJ2-1
TGTGCCAGCAGCGTGGGACTAGCGGGAGGGTTCAATGAGCAGTTCTTC
CASSVGLAGGFNEQFF
>-|TRBV7-2|-|TRBJ2-7
TGTGCCAGCAGCACATTGACGGAGTCCTACGAGCAGTACTTC
CASSTLTESYEQYF
>-|TRBV19|TRBD1|TRBJ1-1
TGTGCCAGTGCCCCCGACAGGGTTACTGAAGCTTTCTTT
CASAPDRVTEAFF
>-|TRBV28|TRBD1|TRBJ2-7
TGTGCCAGCAGTTTGGGACTCACTTGGACAGGGAGCTACGAGCAGTACTTC
CASSLGLTWTGSYEQYF
>-|TRBV2|TRBD1|TRBJ1-5
TGTGCCAGCATTAAATCCCGGGACAGTTCCTATCAGCCCCAGCATTTT
CASIKSRDSSYQPQHF
>-|TRBV5-4|-|TRBJ1-4
TGTGCCAGCAGCTTGACCAGAGGATCGGCCAATGAAAAACTGTTTTTT
CASSLTRGSANEKLFF
>-|TRBV5-4|TRBD1|TRBJ2-2
TGTGCCAGCAGCTTGTGGACAGGGGGCTTGGGCGGGGAGCTGTTTTTT
CASSLWTGGLGGELFF
>-|TRBV28|TRBD2|TRBJ2-2
TGTGCCAGCAGTTCCGGACTAGTCGCCGGGGAGCTGTTTTTT
CASSSGLVAGELFF
>-|TRBV29-1|TRBD2|TRBJ2-1
TGCAGCGTCCTAGCGGGCGTCAGAGGGGACTACAATGAGCAGTTCTTC
CSVLAGVRGDYNEQFF
>-|TRBV5-6|-|TRBJ2-7
TGTGCCAGCAGCTTGCAGGGTAATGCCCGGACCTACGAGCAGTACTTC
CASSLQGNARTYEQYF
>-|TRBV16|-|TRBJ2-6
TGTGCCAGCAGCCCCAGGGGGGCTGATGGGGCCAACGTCCTGACTTTC
CASSPRGADGANVLTF
>once|TRBV18|-|TRBJ2-3
TGTGCCAGCTCACCTATTGGACCACAGGTGTGGACAGATACGCAGTATTTT
CASSPIGPQVWTDTQYF
>few|TRBV30|-|TRBJ1-1
TGTGCCTGGAGTGTCGTTATATCTGAAGCTTTCTTT
CAWSVVISEAFF
>once|TRBV5-1|TRBD2|TRBJ2-7
TGCGCCAGCAGCGCGGGACTAGCGGGAGTAGGGTCCTACGAGCAGTACTTC
CASSAGLAGVGSYEQYF
>-|TRBV13|TRBD1|TRBJ2-1
TGTGCCAGCAGACACACAGGGGGGCGATCCTACAATGAGCAGTTCTTC
CASRHTGGRSYNEQFF
>-|TRBV19|TRBD1|TRBJ2-3
TGTGCCAGTAGCCGCTTGGACAGGGAAGGCACAGATACGCAGTATTTT
CASSRLDREGTDTQYF
>-|TRBV18|TRBD1|TRBJ2-1
TGTGCCAGCTCGTGGACAGGGTACAATGAGCAGTTCTTC
CASSWTGYNEQFF
>-|TRBV4-3|-|TRBJ2-2
TGCGCCAGCAGCCATGTACAGGGTTCTTCCGGGGAGCTGTTTTTT
CASSHVQGSSGELFF
>-|TRBV7-2|TRBD1|TRBJ2-7
TGTGCCAGCAGCTCGGACAGGCAACCTCCCTACGAGCAGTACTTC
CASSSDRQPPYEQYF
>few|TRBV19|-|TRBJ1-1
TGTGCCAGTACCCTAGACCTCGGGAGGAACACTGAAGCTTTCTTT
CASTLDLGRNTEAFF
>-|TRBV4-1|-|TRBJ1-1
TGCGCCAGCAGCCACCCACTTGATCGGAACACTGAAGCTTTCTTT
CASSHPLDRNTEAFF
>-|TRBV2|TRBD2|TRBJ2-7
TGTGCCAGCAGACCCGGGACTAGCGGTTACGAGCAGTACTTC
CASRPGTSGYEQYF
>few|TRBV10-3|-|TRBJ1-1
TGTGCCATCAGTGAGAAGGGAGGGGACACTGAAGCTTTCTTT
CAISEKGGDTEAFF
>-|TRBV4-1|-|TRBJ2-7
TGCGCCAGCAGCCAAGCCGGCCAGAGGGCCTACGAGCAGTACTTC
CASSQAGQRAYEQYF
>-|TRBV7-9|-|TRBJ2-7
TGTGCCAGCAGCCCCCGGGACGAGCAGTACTTC
CASSPRDEQYF
>-|TRBV18|-|TRBJ1-5
TGTGCCAGCTCCCGGGGGGCGGGTCAGCCCCAGCATTTT
CASSRGAGQPQHF
>-|TRBV7-2|-|TRBJ2-7
TGTGCCAGCAGCTTAGTACTGACTGAGCAGTACTTC
CASSLVLTEQYF
>-|TRBV21-1|-|TRBJ2-1
TGTGCCAGCCCCAACCCACGACTAGTGAGCGAGCAGTTCTTC
CASPNPRLVSEQFF
>-|TRBV27|-|TRBJ1-4
TGTGCCAGCAGTTCCCCGCAGGGCCCAGAAAAACTGTTTTTT
CASSSPQGPEKLFF
>-|TRBV27|TRBD2|TRBJ2-1
TGTGCCAGCAGTGTATCTAGCGGGGACTACAATGAGCAGTTCTTC
CASSVSSGDYNEQFF
>-|TRBV28|-|TRBJ1-5
TGTGCCAGCTTCGTAGGCAATCAGCCCCAGCATTTT
CASFVGNQPQHF
>-|TRBV5-6|TRBD2|TRBJ2-2
TGTGCCAGCAGCCCACTAGCGCCGAACACCGGGGAGCTGTTTTTT
CASSPLAPNTGELFF
>-|TRBV10-2|-|TRBJ2-1
TGCGCCAGCAGCGGGAGCGGAGCAGTCTACAATGAGCAGTTCTTC
CASSGSGAVYNEQFF
>-|TRBV18|-|TRBJ2-3
TGTGCCAGCTCACCACCGGACTTGCATACGCAGTATTTT
CASSPPDLHTQYF
>-|TRBV6-1|TRBD2|TRBJ2-1
TGTGCCAGCAGTGCGCTAGCGGGAGGGCTCGACAATGAGCAGTTCTTC
CASSALAGGLDNEQFF
>-|TRBV7-9|TRBD1|TRBJ1-4
TGTGCCAGCAGCTTAGAGACAGGGGTGGGTGAAAAACTGTTTTTT
CASSLETGVGEKLFF
>once|TRBV7-8|TRBD2|TRBJ2-7
TGTGCCAGCAGGGGACTAGCGGGAGCTACCTACGAGCAGTACTTC
CASRGLAGATYEQYF
>-|TRBV6-6|TRBD1|TRBJ2-1
TGTGCCAGCAGTTCCCCCACGACAGGGAAAGAAGAGCAGTTCTTC
CASSSPTTGKEEQFF
>-|TRBV4-3|-|TRBJ2-1
TGCGCCAGCAGCCAGGGTGCGGAGCGGACGACCCTCTACAATGAGCAGTTCTTC
CASSQGAERTTLYNEQFF
>-|TRBV10-2|TRBD1|TRBJ2-7
TGCGCCAGCAGGCAAGGACAGGGAAACTACGAGCAGTACTTC
CASRQGQGNYEQYF
>-|TRBV5-1|TRBD2|TRBJ2-1
TGCGCCAGCAGCCCGGGGGGACTAGCGGGCCGGAGGTCTAATGAGCAGTTCTTC
CASSPGGLAGRRSNEQFF
>-|TRBV18|-|TRBJ2-5
TGTGCCAGCTCACCAGTTAGGACAGAAGAGACCCAGTACTTC
CASSPVRTEETQYF
>-|TRBV14|-|TRBJ2-3
TGTGCCAGCAGCGATCCAGCCGGGTCCACAGATACGCAGTATTTT
CASSDPAGSTDTQYF
>-|TRBV5-6|TRBD1|TRBJ2-5
TGTGCCAGCAGGCTGACAGGGGGCGAGACCCAGTACTTC
CASRLTGGETQYF
>-|TRBV15|TRBD1|TRBJ2-7
TGTGCCACCAGCAGAGATCGTAACAGGGGGAACGAGCAGTACTTC
CATSRDRNRGNEQYF
>-|TRBV27|TRBD1|TRBJ1-6
TGTGCCAGCAGTTTATCTCCCCCCACAGGGGGCAATTCACCCCTCCACTTT
CASSLSPPTGGNSPLHF
>-|TRBV6-5|TRBD1|TRBJ1-2
TGTGCCAGCAGTTTCGACAGGGGGTCCTATGGCTACACCTTC
CASSFDRGSYGYTF
>-|TRBV7-9|TRBD1|TRBJ2-5
TGTGCCAGCAGCTTAGGGGACAGGGTGATGGAGACCCAGTACTTC
CASSLGDRVMETQYF
>-|TRBV14|-|TRBJ1-2
TGTGCCAGCAGCCCTCTGGGCGAAAAAGGCGGCTACACCTTC
CASSPLGEKGGYTF
>-|TRBV5-4|-|TRBJ2-2
TGTGCCAGCAACCTTCTCTCACAGGGACGGAACACCGGGGAGCTGTTTTTT
CASNLLSQGRNTGELFF
>-|TRBV19|-|TRBJ1-5
TGTGCCAGTAGCCAGGGTTGGAATCAGCCCCAGCATTTT
CASSQGWNQPQHF